This T cell receptor beta chain was obtained from a study of CD4 T cells in relation to SARS-CoV-2 and coronaviruses. This clone has a handful of counts. Antigen specificity is unknown. TCRdb's table, derived via immunoSEQ multiplex PCR, lists solely in-frame clones and lacks some. The repertoire holds about 22,000 clones, with 70% to 85% as singletons. CD4+ T cells from unexposed donors were obtained before the COVID-19 pandemic (2011-2018). Isolation of CD4+ T cells took place after less than twelve days in culture. Unexposed-donor CD4+ T cells were probed with SARS-CoV-2 S/N and four cold-coronavirus spikes, cells permitting. The CDR3 is 14 residues long. Germline CDR1 SGHVS, CDR2 FQNEAQ. V lost 3 bases, J lost 4 bases, and 12 bases lay in between.

The sequenced material came from CD4+ T cells from PBMCs, cultured in vitro. The chain joins TRBV7-8 to TRBJ1-2, with a weak D call TRBD1 (6 bases). The TCR was taken from a human donor in good health. The CDR3 DNA sequence: TGTGCCAGCAGCTTGGGGACAAGCACCTATGGCTACACCTTC. Translation: CASSLGTSTYGYTF.